This T cell receptor beta chain was captured in a study of blood T cell repertoires in COVID-19 (dated by TCRdb to 2018 to 2020). Background for the entire study: Samples from collaborators originated in the United States, Italy and Spain and spanned both the acute and convalescent phases of COVID-19. The material from the prospective study consisted of cDNA or gDNA derived from T cells, B-cell-depleted T cells, or PBMCs. Deeply sampled blood TCRbeta repertoires from subjects exposed to, actively infected with, or recovered from COVID-19 were included in the dataset. The repertoires were released in a freely available public database meant as a resource for research on the immune response to SARS-CoV-2. Samples came from the ongoing ImmuneRACE study (first 160 participants) plus 1,254 subjects from 6 global collaborators. Nearly every sample came with metadata listing a de-identified subject ID, COVID-19 status, age in years and sex. HLA class I and class II types, where available, came from metadata supplied by the sample provider rather than from assay-based typing. The research as a whole found: Clinical and demographic metadata were provided uncurated, with the amount varying by source and participant.

Including cysteine and phenylalanine, the CDR3 has 11 amino acids. Only the CDR3 DNA is retained, 33 bases long and in frame from the first base. V is shortened by 4 bases, J by 8 bases, and the region joining them spans 6 bases. From the germline V gene (reference sequence), CDR1 is SGHNT and CDR2 is YYREEE. Each collaborating institution followed its own protocols to collect whole blood in K2EDTA tubes. For TCRbeta analysis, collaborator samples were shipped as frozen whole blood, as isolated PBMCs, or as DNA extracted from either sample type. As regards this clone: It has no known antigen specificity. Per-base qualities were not stored, and no clone one base away is much larger.

TCRbeta CDR3 regions were amplified from genomic DNA using the immunoSEQ Assay, a bias-controlled multiplex PCR. Turning to the authors' computational methods: Within the assay, amplification of reference gene primers was used to estimate how many nucleated cells each sample contained. To quantify the absolute abundance of each unique TCRbeta CDR3 rearrangement, sequence reads were collapsed and filtered. For each sample, productive Simpson clonality was calculated as the square root of Simpson's diversity index across productive rearrangements. The immuneACCESS repertoire file appears here via TCRdb, limited to in-frame rearrangements. These files lack a portion of the clones; in checked studies, under half of the deficit traces to unresolved V genes, and the cause of the others is not known. V and J calls and clone size are copied from that table; D and trimming were computed from the DNA. The sample contains 120,000 or so clones, 80% to 90% of them found a single time. The top ten constitute approximately 5.8% of the sample.

The sequence joins TRBV5-4 to TRBJ1-4; TRBD1 is perhaps the D gene, given 6 matching bases. Sequenced sample: peripheral blood. This receptor was identified in a man older than 75 with active or convalescent COVID-19. The base sequence is TGTGCCAGCAGCCAGGGGGAAAAACTGTTTTTT. This codes for CASSQGEKLFF.